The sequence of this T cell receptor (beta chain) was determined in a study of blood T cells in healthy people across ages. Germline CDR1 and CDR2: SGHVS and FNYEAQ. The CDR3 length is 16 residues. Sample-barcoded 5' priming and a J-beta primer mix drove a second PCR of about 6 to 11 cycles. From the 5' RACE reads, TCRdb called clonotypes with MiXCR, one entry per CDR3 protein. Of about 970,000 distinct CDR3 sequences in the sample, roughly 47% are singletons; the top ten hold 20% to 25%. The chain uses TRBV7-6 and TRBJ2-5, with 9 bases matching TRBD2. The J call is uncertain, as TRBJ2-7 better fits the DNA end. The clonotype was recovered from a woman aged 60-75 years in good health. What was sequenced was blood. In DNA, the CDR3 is TGTGCCAGCAGTTCTCGAGCGGGAGGTAGTTTAGGCGAGCAGTACTTC. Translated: CASSSRAGGSLGEQYF.